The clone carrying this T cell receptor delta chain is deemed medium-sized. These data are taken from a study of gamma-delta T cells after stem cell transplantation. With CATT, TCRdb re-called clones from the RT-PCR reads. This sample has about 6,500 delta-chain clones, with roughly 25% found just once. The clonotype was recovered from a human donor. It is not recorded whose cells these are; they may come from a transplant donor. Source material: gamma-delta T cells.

The chain's CDR3 is CACDTVGLGDNEGGTDKLIF. The CDR3 DNA follows: TGTGCCTGTGACACGGTCGGTCTGGGGGATAATGAAGGTGGCACCGATAAACTCATCTTT. This chain joins TRDV2 and TRDJ1, with 10 bases that match TRDD3. V trimming: 1 base; J trimming: 1 base; junction bases outside the gene matches: 17. CDR1 is GEAIGNYY and CDR2 is EKD in the germline V gene. This CDR3 is 20 amino acids long.